The subject of this entry is one TCR beta chain. What it recognizes is unknown. The donors were in the approximately 120-subject validation cohort, distinct from the roughly 720-subject first cohort. This entry is derived from a study of cytomegalovirus exposure and HLA in healthy donors. Study background: The same platform as the 650 to 700 first-cohort repertoires was used for the 130 or so validation repertoires, a later analysis reported.

Study-level findings and limits: Most TCR sequences showed up rarely, but some public TCRs showed up in many donors.

Profiling relied on immunoSEQ multiplex PCR, and the TCRdb table lists in-frame clones only, not all of them. Of around 230,000 clones in the sample, roughly 86% are singletons; the top ten hold around 1.2%. Trimming removed 2 bases at V and 3 bases at J, with 14 bases between. Per germline, CDR1 MGHRA and CDR2 YSYEKL. The CDR3 consists of 15 residues. The TCR sequence derives from a woman under 40 in good health and CMV-seropositive. The V and J genes are TRBV4-1 and TRBJ2-7; weak D call: TRBD1 (6 bases). The sample comprised PBMCs. CDR3 sequence: CASSQLQGLGYEQYF. CDR3 coding DNA: TGCGCCAGCAGCCAACTACAGGGATTGGGCTACGAGCAGTACTTC.